This note documents a single T cell receptor (beta chain) sequence. As yet, its antigen is unknown. Profiled with immunoSEQ multiplex PCR; TCRdb holds only in-frame clones, not every one. Seen here are about 120,000 clones, roughly 91% observed once, and the top ten hold around 1%. These data originate in a study of T cell responses to AZD1222 COVID-19 vaccine. Overall study findings and caveats: The donors showed a predominance of white British ancestry and of females, with possible underestimation of clonal diversity.

The source is an adult who received the AZD1222 COVID-19 vaccine. The material sequenced was peripheral blood, taken 28 days after the second AZD1222 dose.

CDR3: CASSPSNGGGLSHINGYTF. Here the CDR3 DNA reads TGTGCCAGCTCACCATCAAATGGCGGGGGGCTCTCTCATATAAATGGCTACACCTTC. The rearrangement joins TRBV18 to TRBJ1-2; maybe TRBD1 (6 bases). The germline V gene has CDR1 KGHSH and CDR2 LQKENI. The CDR3 spans 19 residues. V was trimmed by 2 bases and J by 6 bases, leaving 28 bases between them. The entire variable domain, with the rest obtained from reference TRBV18 and TRBJ1-2, is as follows: NAGVMQNPRHLVRRRGQEARLRCSPMKGHSHVYWYRQLPEEGLKFMVYLQKENIIDESGMPKERFSAEFPKEGPSILRIQQVVRGDSAAYFCASSPSNGGGLSHINGYTFGSGTRLTVV.